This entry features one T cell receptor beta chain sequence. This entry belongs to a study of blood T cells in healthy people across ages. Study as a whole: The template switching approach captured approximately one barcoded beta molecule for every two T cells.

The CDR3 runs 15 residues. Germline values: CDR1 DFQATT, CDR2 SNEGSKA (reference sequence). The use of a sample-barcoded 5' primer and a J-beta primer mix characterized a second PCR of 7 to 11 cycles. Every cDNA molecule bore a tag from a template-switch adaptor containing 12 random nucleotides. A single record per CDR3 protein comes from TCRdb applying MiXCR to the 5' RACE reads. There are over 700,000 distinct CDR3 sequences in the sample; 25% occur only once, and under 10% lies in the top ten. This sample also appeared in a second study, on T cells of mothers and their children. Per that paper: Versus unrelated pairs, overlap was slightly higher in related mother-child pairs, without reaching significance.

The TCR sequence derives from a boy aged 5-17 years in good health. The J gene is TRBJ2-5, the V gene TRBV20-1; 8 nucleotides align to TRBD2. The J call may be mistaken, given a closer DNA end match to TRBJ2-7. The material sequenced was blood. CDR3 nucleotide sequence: TGCAGTGCTAGAGGGAAGCGGGAGAACCCCTACGAGCAGTACTTC. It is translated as CSARGKRENPYEQYF.